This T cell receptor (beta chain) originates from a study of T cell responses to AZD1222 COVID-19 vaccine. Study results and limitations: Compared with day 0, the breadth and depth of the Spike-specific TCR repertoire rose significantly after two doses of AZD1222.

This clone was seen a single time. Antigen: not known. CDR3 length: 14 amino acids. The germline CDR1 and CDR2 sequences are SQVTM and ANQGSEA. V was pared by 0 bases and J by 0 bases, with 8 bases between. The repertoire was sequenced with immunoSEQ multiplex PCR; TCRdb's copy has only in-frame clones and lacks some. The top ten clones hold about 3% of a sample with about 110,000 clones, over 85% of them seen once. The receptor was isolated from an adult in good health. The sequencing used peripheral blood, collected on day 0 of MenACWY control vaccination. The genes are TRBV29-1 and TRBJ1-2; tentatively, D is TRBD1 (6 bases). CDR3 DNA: TGCAGCGTTGAAGACGGGGGGCCTAACTATGGCTACACCTTC. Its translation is CSVEDGGPNYGYTF.